This TCR beta chain was retrieved from a study of blood T cell repertoires in COVID-19 (dated by TCRdb to between 2020 and 2021). Some background on the complete study: The collaborator samples originated in the United States, Italy and Spain and spanned the acute and convalescent phases of COVID-19. The prospective study material was composed of cDNA or gDNA derived from T cells, B-cell-depleted T cells, or PBMCs. The sample metadata nearly always contained a de-identified subject ID, COVID-19 status, age in years and sex. Samples came from the ongoing ImmuneRACE study (first 160 participants) plus 1,254 subjects from 6 global collaborators. Where available, HLA class I and class II types were obtained from metadata supplied by the sample provider rather than from assay-based typing. A freely available public database, intended as a resource for researchers studying the immune response to SARS-CoV-2, is where the repertoires were released. Subjects who had been exposed to COVID-19, were actively infected with it, or had recovered from it provided the deeply sampled blood TCRbeta repertoires that made up the dataset.

General conclusions and limits of the study: How much clinical and demographic metadata was included differed by source and by participant, and the metadata was provided uncurated.

TCRbeta CDR3 regions were amplified from genomic DNA by means of the immunoSEQ Assay, a bias-controlled multiplex PCR. Turning to the authors' computational methods: Nucleated cell counts per sample were estimated from amplification of reference gene primers within the assay. To quantify the absolute abundance of each unique TCRbeta CDR3 rearrangement, sequence reads were collapsed and filtered. For each sample, productive Simpson clonality was calculated as the square root of Simpson's diversity index across productive rearrangements. TCRdb holds this immuneACCESS table with in-frame rearrangements only. Some clones are missing; in checked studies, unresolved V genes explain under half, and the rest has no known cause. V, J and clone size reflect that table, while D and trimming were determined from the DNA. The sample has 75,000 to 100,000 clones on record, about 76% of them singletons. Of the sample, approximately 9.2% falls within the top ten clones.

About this clone: The specificity of this receptor is unknown. No much larger clone exists at a distance of one base, and base qualities are not known.

The collaborating institutions used their own protocols to collect whole blood in K2EDTA tubes. Collaborator samples were shipped for TCRbeta analysis as frozen whole blood, isolated PBMCs, or DNA extracted from either sample type. V sheds 0 bases and J sheds 7 bases, leaving 10 bases between their ends. The germline V gene (reference sequence) supplies CDR1 GTSNPN and CDR2 SVGIG. Including cysteine and phenylalanine, the CDR3 has 14 amino acids. Kept here is only the CDR3 DNA, which spans 42 bases and is read in frame from base 1. The chain was built from TRBV30 and TRBJ1-6; the D gene lacks a confident call. The TCR was taken from a woman older than 75 with acute or convalescent COVID-19. The sequenced sample consisted of peripheral blood. This receptor carries the CDR3 CAWSVQFLNSPLHF. The nucleotide sequence reads as follows: TGTGCCTGGAGTGTACAGTTTTTGAATTCACCCCTCCACTTT.